The rows below give T cell receptor beta chains drawn from one sample of a study of blood T cell repertoires in COVID-19. The method was immunoSEQ multiplex PCR; TCRdb's version includes in-frame clones alone and lacks a portion of them. The sample lists 280,000 or so clones, approximately 83% occurring once. Material for sequencing was peripheral blood. These receptors all stem from a woman in her fifties or sixties who had recovered from COVID-19. Both conserved end residues are part of each CDR3. Fields, in order: D gene, V gene, clone size, J gene, CDR3 DNA, CDR3 protein. D genes are given only for firm matches. Expanded clones get a size class; other rows say once, few or many, or leave the size out.

D gene: .
V gene: TRBV15
clone size: .
J gene: TRBJ1-3
CDR3 DNA: TGTGCCACCAGCAGAGTTAGGGGCTCTGGAAACACCATATATTTT
CDR3 protein: CATSRVRGSGNTIYF

D gene: .
V gene: TRBV14
clone size: .
J gene: TRBJ2-1
CDR3 DNA: TGTGCCAGCAGCCCGCAAGTGACAGCATACAATGAGCAGTTCTTC
CDR3 protein: CASSPQVTAYNEQFF

D gene: .
V gene: TRBV7-6
clone size: .
J gene: TRBJ2-1
CDR3 DNA: TGTGCCAGCAGCTTAGACGGTGTGCCGTTCTTC
CDR3 protein: CASSLDGVPFF

D gene: TRBD2
V gene: TRBV19
clone size: .
J gene: TRBJ2-2
CDR3 DNA: TGTGCCAGTAGTGGGAAGCGGGGAAGGGGTACCGGGGAGCTGTTTTTT
CDR3 protein: CASSGKRGRGTGELFF

D gene: TRBD1
V gene: TRBV5-1
clone size: .
J gene: TRBJ1-4
CDR3 DNA: TGCGCCAGCAGCCGACAGGGGATTAATGAAAAACTGTTTTTT
CDR3 protein: CASSRQGINEKLFF

D gene: TRBD1
V gene: TRBV29-1
clone size: .
J gene: TRBJ2-1
CDR3 DNA: TGCAGCGTCTTACAGGGGTCGAGCTCCTACAATGAGCAGTTCTTC
CDR3 protein: CSVLQGSSSYNEQFF

D gene: TRBD1
V gene: TRBV28
clone size: .
J gene: TRBJ2-3
CDR3 DNA: TGTGCCAGCAGTCCCCTGGGCCGGGACAGGGCGTATTTT
CDR3 protein: CASSPLGRDRAYF

D gene: .
V gene: TRBV11-2
clone size: once
J gene: TRBJ2-2
CDR3 DNA: TGTGCCAGCAGCTTTGAAGGCCAGGGCGGGGAGCTGTTTTTT
CDR3 protein: CASSFEGQGGELFF

D gene: .
V gene: TRBV29-1
clone size: .
J gene: TRBJ2-3
CDR3 DNA: TGCAGCGTTGCGAGAGTAGCCCTTAGCACAGATACGCAGTATTTT
CDR3 protein: CSVARVALSTDTQYF

D gene: TRBD1
V gene: TRBV4-2
clone size: once
J gene: TRBJ1-2
CDR3 DNA: TGTGCCAGCAGCCGATTGCCCCCCGGGACAGGGTTTGATGGCTACACCTTC
CDR3 protein: CASSRLPPGTGFDGYTF

D gene: .
V gene: TRBV27
clone size: .
J gene: TRBJ1-4
CDR3 DNA: TGTGCCAGCAGTGTACAGGGTGGTGAAAAACTGTTTTTT
CDR3 protein: CASSVQGGEKLFF

D gene: TRBD2
V gene: TRBV19
clone size: .
J gene: TRBJ2-3
CDR3 DNA: TGTGCCAGTAGTTGGAGGGAGGGTGATACGCAGTATTTT
CDR3 protein: CASSWREGDTQYF

D gene: .
V gene: TRBV4-2
clone size: .
J gene: TRBJ2-7
CDR3 DNA: TGTGCCAGCAGCCAAGGCGGGACCACCTACGAGCAGTACTTC
CDR3 protein: CASSQGGTTYEQYF

D gene: TRBD1
V gene: TRBV23-1
clone size: .
J gene: TRBJ2-5
CDR3 DNA: TGCGCCAGCAGTCAACTCCGGACAGGGGGCAGGGAGACCCAGTACTTC
CDR3 protein: CASSQLRTGGRETQYF

D gene: TRBD2
V gene: TRBV27
clone size: .
J gene: TRBJ2-2
CDR3 DNA: TGTGCCAGCAGTTTATTGTCTAGCGGGAGCGCCGGGGAGCTGTTTTTT
CDR3 protein: CASSLLSSGSAGELFF

D gene: .
V gene: TRBV18
clone size: few
J gene: TRBJ1-6
CDR3 DNA: TGTGCCAGCTCACCGCAACAGTTCAGCTCCTATAATTCACCCCTCCACTTT
CDR3 protein: CASSPQQFSSYNSPLHF

D gene: TRBD1
V gene: TRBV7-3
clone size: .
J gene: TRBJ2-6
CDR3 DNA: TGTGCCAGCACTGACAGGGCTGGGGCCAACGTCCTGACTTTC
CDR3 protein: CASTDRAGANVLTF

D gene: .
V gene: TRBV23-1
clone size: .
J gene: TRBJ2-5
CDR3 DNA: TGCGCCAGCAGTCAATCGAGCGGCGTAGCGTGTAGTGAGACCCAGTACTTC
CDR3 protein: CASSQSSGVACSETQYF

D gene: .
V gene: TRBV15
clone size: .
J gene: TRBJ2-5
CDR3 DNA: TGTGCCACCAGCAGACGGGACAACCAAGAGACCCAGTACTTC
CDR3 protein: CATSRRDNQETQYF

D gene: .
V gene: TRBV28
clone size: .
J gene: TRBJ1-2
CDR3 DNA: TGTGCCAGCGGTCCGACAGGCTATGGCTACACCTTC
CDR3 protein: CASGPTGYGYTF

D gene: TRBD1
V gene: TRBV6-1
clone size: .
J gene: TRBJ1-2
CDR3 DNA: TGTGCCAGCAGTGATGGGGGACAGGGGCCGCCCTTTAACTATGGCTACACCTTC
CDR3 protein: CASSDGGQGPPFNYGYTF

D gene: .
V gene: TRBV3-1/TRBV3-2
clone size: .
J gene: TRBJ2-6
CDR3 DNA: TGTGCCAGCAGCCAACACGCAGGGTCTGCGGCCAACGTCCTGACTTTC
CDR3 protein: CASSQHAGSAANVLTF

D gene: TRBD2
V gene: TRBV19
clone size: .
J gene: TRBJ2-5
CDR3 DNA: TGTGCCAGTAGTTCATGGACTAGCGGGAGAACTTTACAAGAGACCCAGTACTTC
CDR3 protein: CASSSWTSGRTLQETQYF

D gene: .
V gene: TRBV6-2/TRBV6-3
clone size: few
J gene: TRBJ2-7
CDR3 DNA: TGTGCCAGCAGTTCCCGGATAGCCCCACTCCTGGACGAGCAGTACTTC
CDR3 protein: CASSSRIAPLLDEQYF

D gene: .
V gene: TRBV7-9
clone size: .
J gene: TRBJ1-4
CDR3 DNA: TGTGCCAGCAGCAACACAGAAACTAATGAAAAACTGTTTTTT
CDR3 protein: CASSNTETNEKLFF

D gene: .
V gene: TRBV11-1
clone size: .
J gene: TRBJ2-1
CDR3 DNA: TGTGCCAGCAGCCTAGAGACTGGAAATGAGCAGTTCTTC
CDR3 protein: CASSLETGNEQFF

D gene: TRBD2
V gene: TRBV5-4
clone size: .
J gene: TRBJ2-3
CDR3 DNA: TGTGCCAGCAGCTTGGTACTAGCGGGGGGCCAAGATACGCAGTATTTT
CDR3 protein: CASSLVLAGGQDTQYF

D gene: TRBD2
V gene: TRBV6-2/TRBV6-3
clone size: .
J gene: TRBJ2-7
CDR3 DNA: TGTGCCAGCAGTTGGGGTCTCGGTAGCAGGACTAGCCCCTACGAGCAGTACTTC
CDR3 protein: CASSWGLGSRTSPYEQYF

D gene: TRBD2
V gene: TRBV7-9
clone size: .
J gene: TRBJ2-3
CDR3 DNA: TGTGCCAGCAGCTTAACCAGCGGGAGTCTCGCAGATACGCAGTATTTT
CDR3 protein: CASSLTSGSLADTQYF

D gene: TRBD1
V gene: TRBV5-4
clone size: .
J gene: TRBJ2-5
CDR3 DNA: TGTGCCAGCAGCGCCGGGACAGGGAAAGAGACCCAGTACTTC
CDR3 protein: CASSAGTGKETQYF

D gene: .
V gene: TRBV14
clone size: .
J gene: TRBJ1-2
CDR3 DNA: TGTGCCAGCAGCCAAGTGGGCGGTGGCGGAGGGGGCTACACCTTC
CDR3 protein: CASSQVGGGGGGYTF

D gene: .
V gene: TRBV27
clone size: .
J gene: TRBJ2-5
CDR3 DNA: TGTGCCAGCAGGGACACAGGTCAAGAGACCCAGTACTTC
CDR3 protein: CASRDTGQETQYF

D gene: TRBD2
V gene: TRBV2
clone size: .
J gene: TRBJ2-7
CDR3 DNA: TGTGCCAGCACCCCTAGGCTGGGGGGGACTCCGGGGGAGCAGTACTTC
CDR3 protein: CASTPRLGGTPGEQYF

D gene: .
V gene: TRBV6-2/TRBV6-3
clone size: .
J gene: TRBJ1-5
CDR3 DNA: TGTGCCAGCAGTTACAATGGCAGGGCTAATCAGCCCCAGCATTTT
CDR3 protein: CASSYNGRANQPQHF

D gene: TRBD2
V gene: TRBV4-3
clone size: .
J gene: TRBJ2-1
CDR3 DNA: TGCGCCAGCAGCCAGGAATCCCTAGCGGGGGTAACAAGGGAGCAGTTCTTC
CDR3 protein: CASSQESLAGVTREQFF

D gene: .
V gene: TRBV9
clone size: few
J gene: TRBJ2-2
CDR3 DNA: TGTGCCAGCAGCGTAGGCTACGGGGAGCTGTTTTTT
CDR3 protein: CASSVGYGELFF

D gene: .
V gene: TRBV19
clone size: .
J gene: TRBJ1-2
CDR3 DNA: TGTGCCAGTAGTATCGGCCTACAGAACTATGGCTACACCTTC
CDR3 protein: CASSIGLQNYGYTF

D gene: TRBD2
V gene: TRBV6-1
clone size: .
J gene: TRBJ2-1
CDR3 DNA: TGTGCCAGCAGTCAAGCGGGGGGTAGAAATGAGCAGTTCTTC
CDR3 protein: CASSQAGGRNEQFF

D gene: TRBD1
V gene: TRBV15
clone size: .
J gene: TRBJ1-1
CDR3 DNA: TGTGCCACCAGGCGGACAGGGAACACTGAAGCTTTCTTT
CDR3 protein: CATRRTGNTEAFF

D gene: .
V gene: TRBV2
clone size: .
J gene: TRBJ2-5
CDR3 DNA: TGTGCCAGCAGTGAAGAAGGGTTAGGAGGAGAGACCCAGTACTTC
CDR3 protein: CASSEEGLGGETQYF

D gene: .
V gene: TRBV5-4
clone size: .
J gene: TRBJ1-1
CDR3 DNA: TGTGCCAGCAGCTTGGACACCTTGAACACTGAAGCTTTCTTT
CDR3 protein: CASSLDTLNTEAFF

D gene: TRBD2
V gene: TRBV5-6
clone size: .
J gene: TRBJ2-1
CDR3 DNA: TGTGCCAGCAGCTTACTAGCGGAGCAGTTCTTC
CDR3 protein: CASSLLAEQFF

D gene: TRBD2
V gene: TRBV10-3
clone size: .
J gene: TRBJ2-6
CDR3 DNA: TGTGCCCCACCGGGGGGGAGCTCTGGGGCCAACGTCCTGACTTTC
CDR3 protein: CAPPGGSSGANVLTF

D gene: .
V gene: TRBV6-2/TRBV6-3
clone size: .
J gene: TRBJ1-1
CDR3 DNA: TGTGCCAGCAGCTCCGTCACCGTCGGCACTGAAGCTTTCTTT
CDR3 protein: CASSSVTVGTEAFF

D gene: .
V gene: TRBV6-2/TRBV6-3
clone size: .
J gene: TRBJ1-5
CDR3 DNA: TGTGCCAGCAGTTCCGCCGGTGGCAATCAGCCCCAGCATTTT
CDR3 protein: CASSSAGGNQPQHF

D gene: TRBD1
V gene: TRBV5-8
clone size: .
J gene: TRBJ2-3
CDR3 DNA: TGTGCCAGCAGCTTCCATTCGGGACAGCCGATAAGGTCCGAGACGCAGTATTTT
CDR3 protein: CASSFHSGQPIRSETQYF

D gene: TRBD1
V gene: TRBV19
clone size: few
J gene: TRBJ2-1
CDR3 DNA: TGTGCCAGTAGTACGGGACAGGGTACAGGTGAGCAGTTCTTC
CDR3 protein: CASSTGQGTGEQFF

D gene: TRBD1
V gene: TRBV10-3
clone size: .
J gene: TRBJ1-1
CDR3 DNA: TGTGCCATCACCGGAGGACAGGGGGTAGAAGCTTTCTTT
CDR3 protein: CAITGGQGVEAFF

D gene: .
V gene: TRBV4-2
clone size: .
J gene: TRBJ2-2
CDR3 DNA: TGTGCCAGCAGGGGGCTGACGAACACCGGGGAGCTGTTTTTT
CDR3 protein: CASRGLTNTGELFF

D gene: .
V gene: TRBV6-2/TRBV6-3
clone size: few
J gene: TRBJ2-1
CDR3 DNA: TGTGCCAGCAGTTACACGGACAATGAGCAGTTCTTC
CDR3 protein: CASSYTDNEQFF

D gene: TRBD1
V gene: TRBV28
clone size: .
J gene: TRBJ1-1
CDR3 DNA: TGTGCCAGCAGCCCCCACTCAGGCGGGACAGCTAACTTT
CDR3 protein: CASSPHSGGTANF

D gene: TRBD2
V gene: TRBV5-1
clone size: .
J gene: TRBJ2-7
CDR3 DNA: TGCGCCAGCAGCTTGGAGTTAGCGGGGGCATCTAAAAGCTTC
CDR3 protein: CASSLELAGASKSF

D gene: TRBD1
V gene: TRBV14
clone size: once
J gene: TRBJ2-1
CDR3 DNA: TGTGCCAGCAGCCGGACAGGGGGGGGTGAGCAGTTCTTC
CDR3 protein: CASSRTGGGEQFF

D gene: .
V gene: TRBV12-2
clone size: .
J gene: TRBJ2-5
CDR3 DNA: TGTGCAAGTCGCTCACTCACGGGGGGGAGCCAGTACTTC
CDR3 protein: CASRSLTGGSQYF

D gene: .
V gene: TRBV7-2
clone size: few
J gene: TRBJ2-5
CDR3 DNA: TGTGCCAGCAGCTTGGACTGGTCTGAGACCCAGTACTTC
CDR3 protein: CASSLDWSETQYF

D gene: TRBD1
V gene: TRBV5-1
clone size: once
J gene: TRBJ2-3
CDR3 DNA: TGCGCCAGCAGCGACACAGGGGTCGGTAGTACAGATACGCAGTATTTT
CDR3 protein: CASSDTGVGSTDTQYF

D gene: TRBD1
V gene: TRBV5-1
clone size: few
J gene: TRBJ1-2
CDR3 DNA: TGCGCCAGCAGCTTACCATCACAGGGGTCGTATGGCTACACCTTC
CDR3 protein: CASSLPSQGSYGYTF